This is a list of T cell receptor beta chains from one sample in a study of blood T cell repertoires in COVID-19. Method: immunoSEQ multiplex PCR; TCRdb's copy keeps in-frame clones and lacks some. The table records about 210,000 clones, 82% of them present only once. The sequencing input was peripheral blood. The receptor source for this set is a woman in her 70s with COVID-19, enrolled during active disease. CDR3s include the opening cysteine and the closing phenylalanine or tryptophan. The D gene is left open where the match is weak. Size is omitted from some rows. Given values are once, few, many or a class for expanded clones.

TRBD1,TRBV24-1,NA,TRBJ2-6,TGTGCCACCAGTGATATGACAGGGGACGGGGCCAACGTCCTGACTTTC,CATSDMTGDGANVLTF
TRBD1,TRBV7-9,NA,TRBJ2-1,TGTGCCAGCAGCAGGGGACAGGAGATATACAATGAGCAGTTCTTC,CASSRGQEIYNEQFF
NA,TRBV5-8,once,TRBJ1-2,TGTGCCAGCAGCTTGACAGCTACTAACTATGGCTACACCTTC,CASSLTATNYGYTF
NA,TRBV4-2,NA,TRBJ2-2,TGTGCCAGCAGTCAAAGTGCGGGACCGGGGGCCGGGGAGCTGTTTTTT,CASSQSAGPGAGELFF
TRBD1,TRBV20-1,NA,TRBJ1-1,TGCAGTGCTAGTGGGACAGGGTCATTGAACACTGAAGCTTTCTTT,CSASGTGSLNTEAFF
NA,TRBV30,NA,TRBJ1-2,TGTGCCTGGAGAGCACGGGGGGGGCGAGAAGGCTACACCTTC,CAWRARGGREGYTF
NA,TRBV6-2/TRBV6-3,NA,TRBJ2-1,TGTGCCAGCAGCATCCGGGACACCACCTACAATGAGCAGTTCTTC,CASSIRDTTYNEQFF
TRBD2,TRBV7-2,NA,TRBJ2-3,TGTGCCAGCAGCGCCGGACTAGCGGGAGGGCCAGATACGCAGTATTTT,CASSAGLAGGPDTQYF
NA,TRBV3-1/TRBV3-2,NA,TRBJ2-7,TGTGCCAGCGGCTCCGTCGCCTACGAGCAGTACTTC,CASGSVAYEQYF
NA,TRBV28,once,TRBJ2-2,TGTGCCAGCAGTTTGTTCGGACATAACACCGGGGAGCTGTTTTTT,CASSLFGHNTGELFF
TRBD2,TRBV27,NA,TRBJ2-3,TGTGCCAGCAGGGCAGGGGGGTGGACCGGGACTAGCGGGAGCCGGGGCACAGATACGCAGTATTTT,CASRAGGWTGTSGSRGTDTQYF
NA,TRBV5-4,few,TRBJ1-6,TGTGCCAGCAGCCCCCGACAAGAGGGTTCACCCCTCCACTTT,CASSPRQEGSPLHF
NA,TRBV19,NA,TRBJ1-2,TGTGCCAGTAGTATGGGGGGATACGAGGAGTATGGCTACACCTTC,CASSMGGYEEYGYTF
TRBD1,TRBV7-9,NA,TRBJ2-5,TGTGCCAGCAGCTTCTTCCTCGACAGGGGGCTCGAGACCCAGTACTTC,CASSFFLDRGLETQYF
TRBD1,TRBV5-1,NA,TRBJ2-2,TGCGCCAGCAGTCGTACAGGGGAAGACGGGGAGCTGTTTTTT,CASSRTGEDGELFF
NA,TRBV19,NA,TRBJ1-5,TGTGCCAGTAGTACAGTCTCGGGGGGTGGGCATCAGCCCCAGCATTTT,CASSTVSGGGHQPQHF
NA,TRBV30,NA,TRBJ1-4,TGTGCCTGGAGTGTTCAAAGAACAGGCGCAACTAATGAAAAACTGTTTTTT,CAWSVQRTGATNEKLFF
NA,TRBV5-1,NA,TRBJ2-7,TGCGCCAGCAGCTTCACCACTCAGGGTTACGAGCAGTACTTC,CASSFTTQGYEQYF
NA,TRBV24-1,NA,TRBJ2-7,TGTGCCACCAGTGAAGCACAGCCTCCCTACGAGCAGTACTTC,CATSEAQPPYEQYF
TRBD1,TRBV29-1,few,TRBJ1-4,TGCAGCGTCCGGGGTGATAGGACAGGGGCTAATGAAAAACTGTTTTTT,CSVRGDRTGANEKLFF
NA,TRBV5-7,NA,TRBJ1-6,TGTGCCAGCAGCTTGGGACAGGCCCGACGAGATAATTCACCCCTCCACTTT,CASSLGQARRDNSPLHF
TRBD1,TRBV2,NA,TRBJ2-1,TGTGCTAATGCCCTCTTGGGACAGTACAATGAGCAGTTCTTC,CANALLGQYNEQFF
NA,TRBV20-1,NA,TRBJ2-2,TGCAGTGCTAGTTATCTCGCCGGGGAGCTGTTTTTT,CSASYLAGELFF
NA,TRBV5-5,NA,TRBJ1-2,TGTGCCAGCAGCTCCTTTTTGCGGTTGGCTGGATCGGTAGGCTACACCTTC,CASSSFLRLAGSVGYTF
NA,TRBV12-3/TRBV12-4,NA,TRBJ2-2,TGTGCCAGCAGACTGATAGAAACCGGGGAGCTGTTTTTT,CASRLIETGELFF
NA,TRBV5-1,once,TRBJ2-5,TGCGCCAGCAGCTTGAGCCTCAGCGACGGGAAGACCCAGTACTTC,CASSLSLSDGKTQYF
NA,TRBV7-2,NA,TRBJ1-5,TGTGCCAGCAGCTTAGGACAGAATCAGCCCCAGCATTTT,CASSLGQNQPQHF
NA,TRBV7-3,NA,TRBJ1-1,TGTGCCAGCAGCTTCGAACGGGGAACTGAAGCTTTCTTT,CASSFERGTEAFF
NA,TRBV19,NA,TRBJ1-5,TGTGCCAGTAGTATACAAGGACAAGGGAATCAGCCCCAGCATTTT,CASSIQGQGNQPQHF
NA,TRBV27,NA,TRBJ1-5,TGTGCCAGCAGTTTATCGAAAGGGAGTGGCAATCAGCCCCAGCATTTT,CASSLSKGSGNQPQHF
NA,TRBV12-3/TRBV12-4,NA,TRBJ2-1,TGTGCCAGCAGCCTCAGGGAAGCTTATGAGCAGTTCTTC,CASSLREAYEQFF
NA,TRBV9,NA,TRBJ2-1,TGTGCCAGCAGTGTCTGGGGCCACCTCGGGAATGAGCAGTTCTTC,CASSVWGHLGNEQFF
TRBD2,TRBV13,NA,TRBJ2-7,TGTGCCAGCAGCCAGTATAAACCTTCTAGCGGGAGGGAAGAGCAGTACTTC,CASSQYKPSSGREEQYF
NA,TRBV5-5,once,TRBJ1-1,TGTGCCAGCAGCTATGCGGGGGAGGGCACTGAAGCTTTCTTT,CASSYAGEGTEAFF
TRBD1,TRBV7-2,NA,TRBJ2-5,TGTGCCAGCAGTCGTATGGGACAGCTTCAAGAGACCCAGTACTTC,CASSRMGQLQETQYF
NA,TRBV9,NA,TRBJ2-7,TGTGCCAGCAGCGAAGAGGGTGGTGGCTACGAGCAGTACTTC,CASSEEGGGYEQYF
TRBD1,TRBV15,NA,TRBJ2-7,TGTGCCACCAGCGTACCGGGACAGGCCACCTACGAGCAGTACTTC,CATSVPGQATYEQYF
NA,TRBV28,NA,TRBJ1-5,TGTGCCAGCAGTGCGAGGACAGTGAATCAGCCCCAGCATTTT,CASSARTVNQPQHF
TRBD1,TRBV7-2,NA,TRBJ2-7,TGTGCCAGCAGCGTAGGACAGGGGGTAGTGTACGAGCAGTACTTC,CASSVGQGVVYEQYF
NA,TRBV12-3/TRBV12-4,NA,TRBJ1-2,TGTGCCAGCAGTTTATTCTCTTCGGGGGGCTACACCTTC,CASSLFSSGGYTF
TRBD1,TRBV3-1/TRBV3-2,NA,TRBJ1-6,TGTGCCAGCAGCCCGGGGGGACAGGGGGCCTCACCCCTCCACTTT,CASSPGGQGASPLHF
TRBD1,TRBV28,NA,TRBJ2-7,TGTGCCAGTTCAGACAGGGTCTACGAGCAGTACTTC,CASSDRVYEQYF
NA,TRBV9,NA,TRBJ2-7,TGTGCCAGCAGCCCCCGGACAAGCCCAAGCGAGCAGTACTTC,CASSPRTSPSEQYF
NA,TRBV30,NA,TRBJ1-5,TGTGCCTGGAGTGACCTAGGTCAGCCCCAGCATTTT,CAWSDLGQPQHF
TRBD1,TRBV18,NA,TRBJ2-7,TGTGCCAGCTCACCGACCGGGACAGGGTCCTACGAGCAGTACTTC,CASSPTGTGSYEQYF
TRBD1,TRBV7-2,NA,TRBJ2-5,TGTGCCAGCAGCTTAGAGGGACAGTACCAAGAGACCCAGTACTTC,CASSLEGQYQETQYF
NA,TRBV27,NA,TRBJ2-5,TGTGCCAGCAGTTTATCTAGAGTCCAAGAGACCCAGTACTTC,CASSLSRVQETQYF
NA,TRBV2,NA,TRBJ2-2,TGTGCCAGCAGTGCCCTCGAGGGCACGAACACCGGGGAGCTGTTTTTT,CASSALEGTNTGELFF
TRBD1,TRBV28,NA,TRBJ1-3,TGTGCCACGCAAGGACAGGGGACAAACACCATATATTTT,CATQGQGTNTIYF
TRBD2,TRBV19,NA,TRBJ2-7,TGTGCCAGTAGTACCTTGACGACTAGCGGGAAATCTCAGTACTTC,CASSTLTTSGKSQYF
TRBD2,TRBV30,NA,TRBJ2-2,TGTGCCTGGAGTGTACGGGGAGGGTACACCGGGGAGCTGTTTTTT,CAWSVRGGYTGELFF
TRBD1,TRBV15,NA,TRBJ2-7,TGTGCCACCAGCAAACAGCTCGACCACGGGACAGGGGTTCCCTACGAGCAGTACTTC,CATSKQLDHGTGVPYEQYF
TRBD1,TRBV6-5,NA,TRBJ2-7,TGTGCCAGCAAGCTTTTTGGGACAGGAACCTACGAGCAGTACTTC,CASKLFGTGTYEQYF